The source of this TCR beta chain is a study of tumor-infiltrating lymphocytes in primary liver carcinoma. Study summary: In every tissue type, samples returned a similar yield of roughly 3.5 to 7.13 million productive TCRbeta reads. Broader study findings: About 7.5-25% of top clones, no more, were shared by all five regions.

Researchers generated TCR beta cDNA from about 0.5 ug of total RNA, relying on a constant-region primer. What produced the TCR beta libraries was three nested multiplex PCR rounds using slightly modified ARM-PCR. Running 9 to 11 cycles apiece, the first two PCR rounds relied on TRBV1-TRBV30 forward primers together with a C-beta reverse primer. TCRdb redid the calling of the multiplex PCR reads with MiXCR, one entry per CDR3 protein. The table shows 95,000 to 150,000 distinct CDR3 sequences, with roughly three fifths occurring only once. From unsorted bulk tissue weighing about 20-32 mg, DNA and RNA were co-extracted. The cohort consisted of patients whose primary liver carcinoma was surgically resected. Germline CDR1 SQVTM, CDR2 ANQGSEA. With V trimmed by 6 bases and J by 4 bases, 7 bases remained unmatched. CDR3 size: 15 residues. This clonotype was picked up one time. Antigen: not known. The final CDR3 position lacks the conserved phenylalanine or tryptophan, pointing to a likely read error.

This chain connects TRBV29-1 to TRBJ2-3, with 13 bases matching TRBD2. The receptor's source is a woman aged 60-75 years with primary liver carcinoma and hepatitis B virus infection. Sequenced input: liver tumor tissue from sampling region 3. Noted subset: tumor region T3, left-lateral pole. The DNA of the CDR3 is TGCAGCGTGGGACTAGCGGGGTCTAGCGCAGATACGCAGTATTTG. It codes for CSVGLAGSSADTQYL.